The sequence of this T cell receptor beta chain was determined in a study of T cells in Graves' hyperthyroidism and ophthalmopathy. At the level of the study: It was at initial diagnosis, before any treatment, that peripheral blood was collected.

By its share, this clonotype is medium-sized. The antigen is unknown. TCR beta CDR3 sequences were amplified from RNA transcripts. First-round RT-PCR with HTBI primers amplified the TCR CDR3 region. TCRdb re-called the multiplex PCR reads through MiXCR, storing one row per CDR3 protein. The sample contains about 420,000 distinct CDR3 sequences, around 13% of which appear only once. Researchers barred patients who had uncontrolled infection, other autoimmune disease, pregnancy or lactation. V was pared by 6 bases and J by 1 base, with 7 bases of the junction left unmatched. This CDR3 has 14 amino acids. Germline CDR1 reads SQVTM; CDR2 reads ANQGSEA. Overall study results and limits: Ophthalmopathy, as predicted by the model, came a median about seven months after the prediction.

Sequencing was performed on blood. The chain has TRBV29-1 and TRBJ2-7, with TRBD1 identical over 9 bases. This sequence originates from a woman aged 18-30 years with Graves' hyperthyroidism. The CDR3 loop reads CSVSQGAGSYEQYF. For the CDR3, the DNA is TGCAGCGTCTCACAGGGGGCAGGATCCTACGAGCAGTACTTC.